A single sample gave rise to the 29 T cell receptor beta chains below, sequenced in a study of tumor-infiltrating lymphocytes in localized non-small cell lung cancer. Some clones are missing from TCRdb's copy, which holds only in-frame ones; the method was immunoSEQ multiplex PCR. The sample gives 2,500 to 3,500 clones, 65% to 70% of which show up once; 15% to 20% is in the top ten. Sequences were obtained from uninvolved lung tissue not adjacent to the tumor. All receptors derive from a human donor with non-small cell lung cancer.

CDR3 in amino acids: CASSSGSYEQYF. CDR3 sequence (DNA): TGTGCCAGTAGTAGCGGGAGCTACGAGCAGTACTTC. The chain recombines TRBV19 with TRBJ2-7; 7 bases fit TRBD2. Trimming cost V 4 bases and J 3 bases; bases outside gene matches: 0. The CDR3 is 12 residues long. From germline, CDR1 is LNHDA and CDR2 SQIVND (reference sequence).

This chain's CDR3 is CASTTRYSNQPQHF. The CDR3 coding sequence is TGTGCCAGTACTACAAGATATAGCAATCAGCCCCAGCATTTT. The chain recombines TRBV19 with TRBJ1-5; D call uncertain. CDR3 length: 14 amino acids. Germline V lookup: CDR1 LNHDA, CDR2 SQIVND (reference sequence). V dropped 7 bases and J dropped 0 bases, with 10 bases sitting between them.

V is TRBV10-3 and J is TRBJ1-1; maybe TRBD1 (5 bases). Trimming stripped 7 bases from V and 6 bases from J, with 12 bases between. The CDR3 runs 12 residues. Germline lookup yields CDR1 ENHRY and CDR2 SYGVKD. The CDR3 DNA is TGTGCCATCAATCAGGGTTCCCCTGAAGCTTTCTTT. This sequence encodes CAINQGSPEAFF.

The rearrangement uses TRBV5-1 and TRBJ2-2, with D uncertain. With 0 bases removed from V and 0 bases from J, the gap between germline ends came to 3 bases. CDR1 is SGHRS and CDR2 is YFSETQ in the germline V gene. This CDR3 has 14 amino acids. The CDR3 protein is CASSLGANTGELFF. For the CDR3, the DNA is TGCGCCAGCAGCTTGGGGGCGAACACCGGGGAGCTGTTTTTT. Combining the CDR3 with reference TRBV5-1 and TRBJ2-2 gives the whole variable domain KAGVTQTPRYLIKTRGQQVTLSCSPISGHRSVSWYQQTPGQGLQFLFEYFSETQRNKGNFPGRFSGRQFSNSRSEMNVSTLELGDSALYLCASSLGANTGELFFGEGSRLTVL.

In DNA form, the CDR3 reads TGTGCCAGCAGCTTGACCGGGACTGACCGAGAGACCCAGTACTTC. Translation: CASSLTGTDRETQYF. The chain carries TRBV11-2 and TRBJ2-5; TRBD2 might be the D (6 bases). V was trimmed by 3 bases and J by 4 bases, leaving 15 bases between them. CDR3 length: 15 residues. The germline CDR1 and CDR2 sequences are SGHAT and FQNNGV.

The chain combines TRBV7-2 with TRBJ2-7, with a tentative D call TRBD2 (6 bases). The CDR3 consists of 14 residues. The V and J ends lost 1 base and 3 bases respectively, with 10 bases between them. Germline V gene lookup returns CDR1 SGHTA and CDR2 FQGNSA. CDR3 residues: CASSLVAGNYEQYF. CDR3 coding DNA: TGTGCCAGCAGCTTAGTGGCGGGGAACTACGAGCAGTACTTC.

This chain joins TRBV7-2 and TRBJ2-2; possibly TRBD1 for D (6 bases). CDR3 length: 17 residues. The germline V gene has CDR1 SGHTA and CDR2 FQGNSA. V was pared by 5 bases and J by 0 bases, with 16 bases between. The DNA of the CDR3 is TGTGCCAGCAGCCCCTTCAGGGGCCCTCCGAACACCGGGGAGCTGTTTTTT. This sequence encodes CASSPFRGPPNTGELFF.

This clone showed up just once. An end of the junction does not agree with germline; a read error may underlie this. The gene calls are TRBV7-2 and TRBJ2-7; 7 bases align to TRBD1. Germline lookup yields CDR1 SGHTA and CDR2 FQGNSA. The CDR3 spans 16 residues. DNA for the CDR3: TGCGCCAGCAGCCAAGACTTGGCAGGGGGTTCCTACGAGCAGTACTTC. Its protein product is CASSQDLAGGSYEQYF.

In DNA form, the CDR3 reads TGTGCCAGCAGCCTAGCGACAGAGGGCTACACCTTC. This sequence encodes CASSLATEGYTF. V is TRBV14 and J is TRBJ1-2; perhaps TRBD1 as D (5 bases). V gave up 4 bases and J gave up 8 bases, with 11 bases separating them. From germline, CDR1 is SGHDN and CDR2 FVKESK. CDR3 length equals 12 residues.

CDR3 nucleotides: TGCGCCAGCAGCCAAGATCACCAGGCCGGGGCTTTCTTT. Translating it yields CASSQDHQAGAFF. The chain joins TRBV4-3 to TRBJ1-1; D call uncertain. Germline CDR1 and CDR2: LGHNA and YSLEER. CDR3 length equals 13 residues. V lost 0 bases and J lost 11, with 13 bases in between.

The chain uses TRBV7-9 and TRBJ1-1; D unclear. Trimming removed 0 bases at V and 6 bases at J, with 8 bases between. From germline, CDR1 is SEHNR and CDR2 FQNEAQ (reference sequence). There are 13 residues in the CDR3. This CDR3 is CASSLAEPAEAFF. CDR3 nucleotides: TGTGCCAGCAGCTTAGCCGAGCCAGCTGAAGCTTTCTTT.

This clone has a single count. The chain combines TRBV4-1 with TRBJ2-7; D is perhaps TRBD1 (5 bases). The CDR3 covers 15 residues. Deletions cut 0 bases from V and 3 bases from J, with 12 bases between. Germline V gene sequence: CDR1 MGHRA, CDR2 YSYEKL. Here the CDR3 reads CASSQEITGNYEQYF. The CDR3 region has the DNA TGCGCCAGCAGCCAAGAGATTACAGGAAACTACGAGCAGTACTTC.

This chain links TRBV13 with TRBJ1-2; TRBD1 matches at 8 bases. Losses at the gene ends were 6 bases for V and 4 bases for J; bases not matched to a gene: 10. The germline CDR1 and CDR2 sequences are PRHDT and FYEKMQ (reference sequence). There are 15 residues in the CDR3. The CDR3 protein is CASSYRGSAAYGYTF. CDR3 nucleotides: TGTGCCAGCAGTTACAGGGGGTCCGCGGCCTATGGCTACACCTTC.

This chain's CDR3 is CASSQEWQGAREQYF. The CDR3 DNA reads TGCGCCAGCAGCCAAGAATGGCAGGGGGCAAGAGAGCAGTACTTC. The V and J genes are TRBV4-3 and TRBJ2-7; 8 nucleotides match TRBD1. Germline CDR1 LGHNA, CDR2 YSLEER. Trimming removed 0 bases from V and 7 bases from J; junction bases left unmatched: 8. The CDR3 totals 15 residues.

The genes are TRBV11-1 and TRBJ2-3; possible D gene TRBD2, 6 bases. CDR1 and CDR2 from the germline V gene are SGHAT and FQDESV (reference sequence). Trimming pared 5 bases from V and 2 bases from J, leaving 17 bases between. The CDR3 has 16 residues. CDR3 DNA: TGTGCCAGCAGCCTATCGGGACTCCTCCTCACAGATACGCAGTATTTT. Residues: CASSLSGLLLTDTQYF. The whole variable domain, filled in from reference TRBV11-1 and TRBJ2-3, reads EAEVAQSPRYKITEKSQAVAFWCDPISGHATLYWYRQILGQGPELLVQFQDESVVDDSQLPKDRFSAERLKGVDSTLKIQPAELGDSAMYLCASSLSGLLLTDTQYFGPGTRLTVL.

The genes are TRBV11-3 and TRBJ1-1, with D possibly matching TRBD1 (5 bases). V was shortened by 4 bases and J by 4 bases, with 10 bases between the two germline ends. Germline assignment: CDR1 SGHNT and CDR2 YENEEA. The CDR3 is 13 amino acids. CDR3: CASSSNTGTEAFF. The CDR3 DNA follows: TGTGCCAGCAGCTCAAACACAGGCACTGAAGCTTTCTTT.

V gene TRBV28 combines with J gene TRBJ1-3; D unclear. The CDR3 has 14 residues. V dropped 8 bases and J dropped 1 base, with 12 bases sitting between them. Per germline, CDR1 MDHEN and CDR2 SYDVKM. The CDR3, as DNA: TGTGCCAGCTCTCACTGGGGTTCTGGAAACACCATATATTTT. Protein: CASSHWGSGNTIYF.

The chain employs TRBV5-4 and TRBJ2-2, with 9 bases aligning to TRBD1. With 4 bases clipped from V and 6 bases from J, the junction kept 4 bases outside the gene matches. CDR1 is SGHNT and CDR2 is YYREEE in the germline V gene (reference sequence). CDR3 length equals 14 residues. In DNA, the CDR3 is TGTGCCAGCAGCGCCCGACAGGGGGCCGGGGAGCTGTTTTTT. This translates into CASSARQGAGELFF.

The chain has TRBV5-6 and TRBJ2-1; D is tentatively TRBD1 or TRBD2 (5 bases each). The CDR3 is 15 residues long. V lost 2 bases to trimming and J lost 0 bases, with 9 bases between them. Looked up from germline, CDR1 is SGHDT and CDR2 is YYEEEE. CDR3 protein: CASSLRGTSYNEQFF. In DNA, the CDR3 is TGTGCCAGCAGCTTAAGAGGGACCTCCTACAATGAGCAGTTCTTC.

This clone was counted between two and nine times. V is TRBV7-2 and J is TRBJ1-1; 9 bases agree with TRBD1. Germline lookup yields CDR1 SGHTA and CDR2 FQGNSA. This CDR3 region has 13 residues. V was pared by 5 bases and J by 11 bases, with 9 bases of the junction left unmatched. CDR3 bases: TGTGCCAGCAGCCCAGGACAGGGGCAGGATGCTTTCTTT. Its protein product is CASSPGQGQDAFF.

This chain joins TRBV9 and TRBJ2-3; 7 nucleotides match TRBD2. Losses at the gene ends were 3 bases for V and 6 bases for J; bases not matched to a gene: 7. Germline V gene sequence: CDR1 SGDLS, CDR2 YYNGEE. The CDR3 runs 14 residues. This CDR3 reads CASSAIAGWDTQYF. The CDR3 DNA sequence: TGTGCCAGCAGCGCAATAGCGGGTTGGGATACGCAGTATTTT.

V usage is TRBV5-1 and J usage is TRBJ1-3; weak D call: TRBD1 (5 bases). Trimming left V 1 base short and J 2 bases short, with 10 bases between. The CDR3 consists of 15 residues. The germline V gene has CDR1 SGHRS and CDR2 YFSETQ. The DNA for the CDR3 is TGCGCCAGCAGCTTGAGGGGACCCCCTGGAAACACCATATATTTT. As protein: CASSLRGPPGNTIYF.

The rearrangement links TRBV4-3 to TRBJ2-3; 9 nucleotides match TRBD2. Losses at the gene ends were 1 base for V and 5 bases for J; bases not matched to a gene: 13. CDR3 length: 18 amino acids. Germline V gene lookup returns CDR1 LGHNA and CDR2 YSLEER. CDR3 coding DNA: TGCGCCAGCAGCCAAGTAGGCCCGGGCGGGGGGGCCGGAGATACGCAGTATTTT. Its protein is CASSQVGPGGGAGDTQYF.

This clone has more than one count but fewer than ten. The chain carries TRBV7-2 and TRBJ2-5; 11 positions agree with TRBD2. The CDR3 contains 13 residues. The V gene's germline CDR1 is SGHTA and CDR2 FQGNSA. Trimming cost V 6 bases and J 7 bases; bases outside gene matches: 4. The chain's CDR3 is CASSSGLAGTQYF. For the CDR3, the DNA is TGTGCCAGCAGTTCCGGACTAGCGGGGACCCAGTACTTC.

This clone appeared a single time. This sequence joins TRBV6-1 and TRBJ2-7; 11 bases fit TRBD1. Germline CDR1 and CDR2: MNHNS and SASEGT. V was pared by 9 bases and J by 2 bases, with 6 bases of the junction left unmatched. This CDR3 spans 14 amino acids. CDR3: CASTSGQGAYEQYF. The CDR3 region has the DNA TGTGCCAGTACCTCGGGACAGGGGGCCTACGAGCAGTACTTC.

This clone appeared a few times. The chain links TRBV4-3 to TRBJ2-1; 11 bases fit TRBD2. Germline V gives CDR1 LGHNA, CDR2 YSLEER. The ends lost 1 base at V and 6 bases at J; junction bases unmatched: 5. The CDR3 has 16 residues. CDR3 nucleotide sequence: TGCGCCAGCAGCCAAGGGCTAGCGGGGGGAATCAATGAGCAGTTCTTC. It codes for CASSQGLAGGINEQFF.

V usage is TRBV28 and J usage is TRBJ1-6; D might be TRBD1 (5 bases). The CDR3 runs to 11 residues. V lost 4 bases and J lost 18, with 13 bases in between. From germline, CDR1 is MDHEN and CDR2 SYDVKM. CDR3 sequence reads: CASSSQGRAHF. Written as DNA, the CDR3 is TGTGCCAGCAGTTCCCAGGGTAGAGCCCACTTT.

The chain has TRBV6-5 and TRBJ2-7; 9 bases agree with TRBD1. This CDR3 has 14 amino acids. Germline V gives CDR1 MNHEY, CDR2 SVGAGI. Unmatched junction bases numbered 7, after V lost 6 bases and J lost 4 bases. Here the CDR3 DNA reads TGTGCCAGCAGATCACAGGGGGCGCGGTACGAGCAGTACTTC. This codes for CASRSQGARYEQYF.

The chain joins TRBV5-1 to TRBJ2-7, with D possibly called TRBD1 or TRBD2 (6 bases each). Germline CDR1 is SGHRS and CDR2 is YFSETQ. V was trimmed by 0 bases and J by 2 bases, leaving 15 bases between them. This CDR3 spans 16 amino acids. The CDR3 DNA sequence: TGCGCCAGCAGCTTGGGGATGGGGGGCCCGACCTACGAGCAGTACTTC. Its protein product is CASSLGMGGPTYEQYF.